This TCR beta chain was observed in a study of blood T cell repertoires in COVID-19. About the research overall: Both acute and convalescent COVID-19 samples were obtained from the United States, Italy and Spain. Nucleic acid was either cDNA or gDNA, and it came from T cells, B-cell-depleted T cells, or PBMCs.

Per the original methods: Researchers report that nucleated cell counts were estimated from reference gene primer amplification. Sequenced by immunoSEQ multiplex PCR; TCRdb stores in-frame clones only, minus some. V and J calls and clone size are given by that table; D and trimming were obtained from the DNA. The data contain under 350,000 clones, around 85% of them singletons. This clone showed up just a few times. This sequence was found in a human donor in a cohort sampled during active COVID-19. The sequencing input was peripheral blood.

CDR3 DNA sequence: TGCGCCAGCAGCTTGTTGGGAGGGGATCAGCCCCAGCATTTT. Translated: CASSLLGGDQPQHF. The chain joins TRBV5-1 to TRBJ1-5; a possible D gene is TRBD1 (5 bases). Deletions cut 1 base from V and 5 bases from J, with 10 bases between. CDR1 and CDR2 (germline): SGHRS, YFSETQ. The CDR3 is 14 amino acids.